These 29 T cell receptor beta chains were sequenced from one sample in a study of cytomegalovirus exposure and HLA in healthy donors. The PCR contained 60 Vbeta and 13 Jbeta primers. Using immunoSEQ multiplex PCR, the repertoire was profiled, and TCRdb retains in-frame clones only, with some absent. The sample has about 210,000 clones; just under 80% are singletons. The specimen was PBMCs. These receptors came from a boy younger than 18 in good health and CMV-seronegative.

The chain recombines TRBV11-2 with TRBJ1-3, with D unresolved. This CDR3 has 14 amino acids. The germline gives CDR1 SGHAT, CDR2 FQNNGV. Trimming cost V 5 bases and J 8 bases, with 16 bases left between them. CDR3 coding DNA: TGTGCCAGCAGCCCTTGGGGAGGCCGCGACACCATATATTTT. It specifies CASSPWGGRDTIYF.

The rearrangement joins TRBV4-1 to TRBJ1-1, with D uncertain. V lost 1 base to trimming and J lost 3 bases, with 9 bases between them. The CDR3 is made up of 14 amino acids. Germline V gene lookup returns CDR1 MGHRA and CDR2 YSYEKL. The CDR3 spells CASSQVDIDTEAFF. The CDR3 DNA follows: TGCGCCAGCAGCCAAGTCGACATAGACACTGAAGCTTTCTTT.

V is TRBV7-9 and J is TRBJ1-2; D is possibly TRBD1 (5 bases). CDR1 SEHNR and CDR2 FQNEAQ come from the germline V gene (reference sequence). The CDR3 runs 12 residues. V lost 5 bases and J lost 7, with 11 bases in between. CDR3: CASSELRGGYTF. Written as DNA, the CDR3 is TGTGCCAGCAGCGAGTTAAGGGGTGGCTACACCTTC.

The CDR3 spells CASSGTGGFHEQYF. CDR3 nucleotides: TGTGCCAGCAGCGGGACAGGGGGCTTTCACGAGCAGTACTTC. J is TRBJ2-5 and V is TRBV9; 11 bases are a match to TRBD1. The J call may be wrong; the DNA end is better matched by TRBJ2-7. This CDR3 comprises 14 residues. Per germline, CDR1 SGDLS and CDR2 YYNGEE.

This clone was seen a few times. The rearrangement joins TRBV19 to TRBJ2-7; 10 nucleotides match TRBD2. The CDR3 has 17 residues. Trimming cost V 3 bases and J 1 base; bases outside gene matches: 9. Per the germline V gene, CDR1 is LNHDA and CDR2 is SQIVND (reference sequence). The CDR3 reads CASSIGASGSFSYEQYF. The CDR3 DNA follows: TGTGCCAGTAGTATCGGGGCTAGCGGGAGTTTTTCCTACGAGCAGTACTTC.

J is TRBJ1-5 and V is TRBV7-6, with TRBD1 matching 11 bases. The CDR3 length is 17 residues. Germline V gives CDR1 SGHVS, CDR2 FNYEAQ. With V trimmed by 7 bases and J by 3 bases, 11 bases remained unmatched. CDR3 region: CASTPGQGEALNQPQHF. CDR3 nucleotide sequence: TGTGCCAGCACGCCGGGACAGGGGGAGGCCCTCAATCAGCCCCAGCATTTT. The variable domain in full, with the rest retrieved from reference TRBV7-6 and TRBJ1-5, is GAGVSQSPRYKVTKRGQDVALRCDPISGHVSLYWYRQALGQGPEFLTYFNYEAQQDKSGLPNDRFSAERPEGSISTLTIQRTEQRDSAMYRCASTPGQGEALNQPQHFGDGTRLSIL.

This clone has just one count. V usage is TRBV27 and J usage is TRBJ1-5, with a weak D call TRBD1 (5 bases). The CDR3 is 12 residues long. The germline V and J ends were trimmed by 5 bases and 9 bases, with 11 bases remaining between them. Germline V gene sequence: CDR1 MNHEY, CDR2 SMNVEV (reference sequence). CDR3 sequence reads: CASSPNGGPQHF. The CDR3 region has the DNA TGTGCCAGCAGTCCTAACGGGGGGCCCCAGCATTTT.

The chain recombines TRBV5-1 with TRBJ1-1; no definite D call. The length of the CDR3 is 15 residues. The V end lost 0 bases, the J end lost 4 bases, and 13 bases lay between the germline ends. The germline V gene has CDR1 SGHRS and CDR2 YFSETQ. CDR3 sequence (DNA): TGCGCCAGCAGCTTGGGACCCTTCGAGGGCACTGAAGCTTTCTTT. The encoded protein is CASSLGPFEGTEAFF.

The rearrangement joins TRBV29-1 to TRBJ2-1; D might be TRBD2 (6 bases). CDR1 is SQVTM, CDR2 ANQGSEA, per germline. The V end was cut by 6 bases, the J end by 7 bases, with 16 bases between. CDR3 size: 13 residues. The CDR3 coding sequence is TGCAGCGTCCGCTCGGGAGTCTCAAATGAGCAGTTCTTC. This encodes CSVRSGVSNEQFF.

CDR3 DNA: TGTGCCAGCAGTTACTCCGGGACTGATAATTCACCCCTCCACTTT. As protein: CASSYSGTDNSPLHF. J is TRBJ1-6 and V is TRBV6-5, with D maybe TRBD1 (5 bases). The CDR3 loop spans 15 amino acids. V was clipped by 0 bases and J by 5 bases, with 8 bases between them. Germline lookup yields CDR1 MNHEY and CDR2 SVGAGI.

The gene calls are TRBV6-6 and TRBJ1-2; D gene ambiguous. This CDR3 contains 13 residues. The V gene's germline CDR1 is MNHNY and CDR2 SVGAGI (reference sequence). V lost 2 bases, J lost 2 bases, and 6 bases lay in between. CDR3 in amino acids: CASSYAGNYGYTF. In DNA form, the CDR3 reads TGTGCCAGCAGTTACGCGGGCAACTATGGCTACACCTTC.

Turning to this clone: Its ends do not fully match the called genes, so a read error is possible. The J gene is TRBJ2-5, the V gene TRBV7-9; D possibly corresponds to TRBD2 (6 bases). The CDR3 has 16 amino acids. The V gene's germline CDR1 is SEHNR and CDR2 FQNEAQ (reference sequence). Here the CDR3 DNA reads TGTTCCAGCAGCTCCCGGGGACTGGGGGTGGGAGAGACCCAGTACTTC. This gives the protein CSSSSRGLGVGETQYF.

The CDR3 reads CASSLGGRISGNTIYF. CDR3 nucleotides: TGCGCCAGCAGCTTGGGCGGCCGGATCTCTGGAAACACCATATATTTT. The chain combines TRBV5-1 with TRBJ1-3; unclear D gene. Germline-derived CDR1 and CDR2 are SGHRS and YFSETQ. The CDR3 spans 16 residues. The ends were cut back, 0 bases at V and 0 bases at J, with 10 bases in the middle.

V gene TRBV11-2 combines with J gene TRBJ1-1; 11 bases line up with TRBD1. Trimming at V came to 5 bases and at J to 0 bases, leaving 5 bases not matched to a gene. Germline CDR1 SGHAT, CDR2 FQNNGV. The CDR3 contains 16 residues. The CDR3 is CASSRGQGAMNTEAFF. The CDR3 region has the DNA TGTGCCAGCAGCCGTGGACAGGGGGCGATGAACACTGAAGCTTTCTTT.

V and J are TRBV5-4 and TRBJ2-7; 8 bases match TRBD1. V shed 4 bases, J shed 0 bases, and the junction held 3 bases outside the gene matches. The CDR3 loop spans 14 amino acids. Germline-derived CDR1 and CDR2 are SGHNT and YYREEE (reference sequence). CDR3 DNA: TGTGCCAGCAGCCGGGACAGGATCTCCTACGAGCAGTACTTC. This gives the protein CASSRDRISYEQYF.

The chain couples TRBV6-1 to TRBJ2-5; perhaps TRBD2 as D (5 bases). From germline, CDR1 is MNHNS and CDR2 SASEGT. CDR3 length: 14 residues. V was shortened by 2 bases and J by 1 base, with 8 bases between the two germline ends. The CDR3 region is CASSESGVQETQYF. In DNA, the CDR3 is TGTGCCAGCAGTGAATCCGGGGTCCAAGAGACCCAGTACTTC.

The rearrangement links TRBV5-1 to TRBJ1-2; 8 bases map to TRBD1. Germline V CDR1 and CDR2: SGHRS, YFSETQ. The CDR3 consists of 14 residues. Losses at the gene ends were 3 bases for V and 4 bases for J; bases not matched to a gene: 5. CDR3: CASSSQGALYGYTF. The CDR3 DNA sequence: TGCGCCAGCAGCTCTCAGGGGGCCCTCTATGGCTACACCTTC. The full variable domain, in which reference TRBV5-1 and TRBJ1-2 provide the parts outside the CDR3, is KAGVTQTPRYLIKTRGQQVTLSCSPISGHRSVSWYQQTPGQGLQFLFEYFSETQRNKGNFPGRFSGRQFSNSRSEMNVSTLELGDSALYLCASSSQGALYGYTFGSGTRLTVV.

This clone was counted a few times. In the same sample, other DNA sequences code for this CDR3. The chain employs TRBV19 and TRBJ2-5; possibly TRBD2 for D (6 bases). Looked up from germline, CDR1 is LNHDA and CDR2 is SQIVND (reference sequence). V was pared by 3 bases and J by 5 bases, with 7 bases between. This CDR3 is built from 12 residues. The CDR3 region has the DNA TGTGCCAGTAGTATGGGAGGCGAGACCCAGTACTTC. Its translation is CASSMGGETQYF.

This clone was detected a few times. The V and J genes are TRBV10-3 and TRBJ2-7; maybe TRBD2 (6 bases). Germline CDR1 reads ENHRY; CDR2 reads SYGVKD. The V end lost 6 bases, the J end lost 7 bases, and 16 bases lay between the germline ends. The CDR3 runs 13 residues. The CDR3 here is CAIRLAGSREQYF. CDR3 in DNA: TGTGCCATCAGGCTCGCGGGGTCGCGGGAGCAGTACTTC.

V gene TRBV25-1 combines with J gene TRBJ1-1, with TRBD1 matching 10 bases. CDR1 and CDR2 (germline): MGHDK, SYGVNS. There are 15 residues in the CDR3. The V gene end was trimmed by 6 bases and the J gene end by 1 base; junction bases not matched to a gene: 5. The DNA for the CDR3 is TGTGCCAGCAGCCGGGACAGGGGCCCGAACACTGAAGCTTTCTTT. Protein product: CASSRDRGPNTEAFF.

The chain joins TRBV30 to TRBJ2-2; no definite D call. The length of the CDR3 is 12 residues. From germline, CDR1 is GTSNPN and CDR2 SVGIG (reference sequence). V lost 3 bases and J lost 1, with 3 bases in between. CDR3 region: CAWRQNTGELFF. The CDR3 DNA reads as TGTGCCTGGAGACAGAACACCGGGGAGCTGTTTTTT. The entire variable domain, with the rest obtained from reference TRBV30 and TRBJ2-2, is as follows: SQTIHQWPATLVQPVGSPLSLECTVEGTSNPNLYWYRQAAGRGLQLLFYSVGIGQISSEVPQNLSASRPQDRQFILSSKKLLLSDSGFYLCAWRQNTGELFFGEGSRLTVL.

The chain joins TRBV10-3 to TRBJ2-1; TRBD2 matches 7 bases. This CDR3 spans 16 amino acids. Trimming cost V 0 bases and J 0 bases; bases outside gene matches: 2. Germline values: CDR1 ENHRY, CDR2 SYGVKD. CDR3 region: CAISESSGGSYNEQFF. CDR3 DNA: TGTGCCATCAGTGAGTCGTCGGGGGGCTCCTACAATGAGCAGTTCTTC.

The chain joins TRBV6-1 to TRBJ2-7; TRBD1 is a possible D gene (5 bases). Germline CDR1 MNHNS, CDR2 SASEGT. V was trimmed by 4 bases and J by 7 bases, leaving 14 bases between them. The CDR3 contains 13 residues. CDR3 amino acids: CASSVDSSLEQYF. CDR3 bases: TGTGCCAGCAGTGTTGACAGCTCTCTAGAGCAGTACTTC.

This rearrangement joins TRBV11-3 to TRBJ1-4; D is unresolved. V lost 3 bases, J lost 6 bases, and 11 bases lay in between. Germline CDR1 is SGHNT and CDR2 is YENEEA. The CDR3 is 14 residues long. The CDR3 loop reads CASSFGGNDEKLFF. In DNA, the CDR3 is TGTGCCAGCAGCTTCGGCGGTAACGATGAAAAACTGTTTTTT.

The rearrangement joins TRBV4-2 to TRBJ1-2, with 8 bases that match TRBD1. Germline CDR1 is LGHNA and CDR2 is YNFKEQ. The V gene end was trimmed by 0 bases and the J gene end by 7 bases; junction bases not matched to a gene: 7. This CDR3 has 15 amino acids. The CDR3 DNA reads TGTGCCAGCAGCCAAGAGGGACAGGACCTGGGTGGCTACACCTTC. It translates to CASSQEGQDLGGYTF.

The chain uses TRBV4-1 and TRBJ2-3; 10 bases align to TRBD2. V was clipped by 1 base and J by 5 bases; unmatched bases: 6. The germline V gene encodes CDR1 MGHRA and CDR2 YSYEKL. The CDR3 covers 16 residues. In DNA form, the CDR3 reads TGCGCCAGCAGCCAAGTCCTAGCGGGAGTTCGAGATACGCAGTATTTT. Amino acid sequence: CASSQVLAGVRDTQYF.

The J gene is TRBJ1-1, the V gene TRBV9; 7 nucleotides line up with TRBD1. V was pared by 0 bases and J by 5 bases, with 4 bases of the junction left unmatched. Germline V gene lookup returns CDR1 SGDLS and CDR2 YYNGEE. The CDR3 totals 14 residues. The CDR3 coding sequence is TGTGCCAGCAGCGTAGCCGCAGGGGGGACTGAAGCTTTCTTT. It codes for CASSVAAGGTEAFF.

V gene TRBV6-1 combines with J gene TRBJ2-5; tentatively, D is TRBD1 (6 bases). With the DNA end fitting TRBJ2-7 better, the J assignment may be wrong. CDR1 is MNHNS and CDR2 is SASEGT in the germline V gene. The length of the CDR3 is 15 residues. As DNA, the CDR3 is TGTGCCAGCAGTGAGAGTACAGGGAACATCTACGAGCAGTACTTC. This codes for CASSESTGNIYEQYF.

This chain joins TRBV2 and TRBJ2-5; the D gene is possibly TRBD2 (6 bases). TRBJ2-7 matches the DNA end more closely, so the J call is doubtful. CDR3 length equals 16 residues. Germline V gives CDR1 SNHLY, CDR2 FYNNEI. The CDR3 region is CASSGLTGTSLYEQYF. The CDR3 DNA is TGTGCCAGCAGCGGACTTACCGGGACTTCGCTCTACGAGCAGTACTTC.